Below are 17 T cell receptor beta chains sequenced from a single sample in a study of blood T cell repertoires in COVID-19. The protocol was immunoSEQ multiplex PCR, while the TCRdb copy is restricted to in-frame clones and leaves out a portion. Counted here are 250,000 to 350,000 clones, just over 85% occurring once; the ten biggest clones make up 10%. Material: PBMCs or T cells enriched from blood (not recorded which). The source of these receptors is a woman younger than 30 who had recovered from COVID-19.

The V and J genes are TRBV27 and TRBJ2-5, with TRBD1 identical over 7 bases. Unmatched junction bases numbered 8, after V lost 7 bases and J lost 6 bases. Germline V CDR1 and CDR2: MNHEY, SMNVEV (reference sequence). The CDR3 contains 13 residues. The CDR3 region has the DNA TGTGCCAGCAACTCACAGGGGTCAAAGACCCAGTACTTC. As protein: CASNSQGSKTQYF.

This sequence joins TRBV30 and TRBJ1-2; D gene uncertain. CDR1 and CDR2 from the germline V gene are GTSNPN and SVGIG (reference sequence). Trimming stripped 0 bases from V and 5 bases from J, with 13 bases between. This CDR3 is 14 amino acids long. The DNA of the CDR3 is TGTGCCTGGAGTGTACCCCCAGGAGGATATGGCTACACCTTC. Amino acids: CAWSVPPGGYGYTF.

The CDR3 loop is CASSQGFGDRGNYGYTF. CDR3 bases: TGTGCCAGCAGCCAAGGTTTCGGTGACAGGGGGAACTATGGCTACACCTTC. The chain links TRBV3-1 (or the pseudogene TRBV3-2) to TRBJ1-2, with 9 bases lining up with TRBD1. This CDR3 is built from 17 residues. CDR1 and CDR2 from the germline V gene are LGHDT and YNNKEL (reference sequence). V dropped 1 base and J dropped 2; count of bases not matched to a gene: 8.

This clone was observed a single time. This rearrangement joins TRBV9 to TRBJ2-7; D is possibly TRBD1 (6 bases). Germline CDR1 reads SGDLS; CDR2 reads YYNGEE. This CDR3 has 14 residues. V was cut by 3 bases and J by 0 bases, with 10 bases left in between. This chain's CDR3 is CASSGQDSSYEQYF. Here the CDR3 DNA reads TGTGCCAGCAGCGGACAGGACAGCTCCTACGAGCAGTACTTC. The whole variable domain, filled in from reference TRBV9 and TRBJ2-7, reads DSGVTQTPKHLITATGQRVTLRCSPRSGDLSVYWYQQSLDQGLQFLIQYYNGEERAKGNILERFSAQQFPDLHSELNLSSLELGDSALYFCASSGQDSSYEQYFGPGTRLTVT.

Comments on this clone: One end of the junction fails to match germline, which may point to a read error. This rearrangement joins TRBV4-1 to TRBJ2-3, with no clear D. CDR1 is MGHRA, CDR2 YSYEKL, per germline. The CDR3 extends over 16 amino acids. In DNA, the CDR3 is TGCGCCAGCAGCGAAGAACTGCGATGGAGCACAGATACGCAGTATTTT. Protein product: CASSEELRWSTDTQYF.

This clone was counted a single time. The chain joins TRBV9 to TRBJ2-7; possibly TRBD2 for D (5 bases). The CDR3 is made up of 15 amino acids. V dropped 4 bases and J dropped 0 bases, with 14 bases sitting between them. In germline, CDR1 is SGDLS, CDR2 YYNGEE. CDR3 nucleotides: TGTGCCAGCAGCCCAAGGACTTTTCCCTCCTACGAGCAGTACTTC. As protein: CASSPRTFPSYEQYF.

The V and J genes are TRBV24-1 and TRBJ2-1; the match to TRBD1 covers 7 bases. The CDR3 is 17 amino acids. V was clipped by 5 bases and J by 3 bases; unmatched bases: 12. The germline CDR1 and CDR2 sequences are KGHDR and SFDVKD. CDR3 sequence: CATSGIHRDRVYNEQFF. The CDR3 region has the DNA TGTGCCACCAGTGGGATCCACCGGGACAGAGTCTACAATGAGCAGTTCTTC.

The chain couples TRBV7-9 to TRBJ2-2; 7 positions match TRBD1. CDR3 length equals 15 residues. Trimming at V came to 5 bases and at J to 1 base, leaving 4 bases not matched to a gene. The germline V gene has CDR1 SEHNR and CDR2 FQNEAQ (reference sequence). CDR3 nucleotide sequence: TGTGCCAGCAGCCTGGGACAGCTGAACACCGGGGAGCTGTTTTTT. This sequence encodes CASSLGQLNTGELFF.

The rearrangement joins TRBV5-4 to TRBJ2-1; no firm D call. Germline V gene lookup returns CDR1 SGHNT and CDR2 YYREEE (reference sequence). The V and J ends lost 4 bases and 4 bases respectively, with 12 bases between them. This CDR3 is built from 14 residues. CDR3 sequence: CASSPPEAYNEQFF. For the CDR3, the DNA is TGTGCCAGCAGCCCACCCGAAGCGTACAATGAGCAGTTCTTC.

This chain links TRBV12-3 or TRBV12-4 with TRBJ2-7; 7 bases are a match to TRBD1. This CDR3 has 13 amino acids. Trimming removed 5 bases from V and 3 bases from J; junction bases left unmatched: 4. The CDR3 nucleotides are TGTGCCAGCAGTATCAGACAGGGCTACGAGCAGTACTTC. It specifies CASSIRQGYEQYF.

The J gene is TRBJ1-3, the V gene TRBV6-5, with D unclear. With 1 base removed from V and 2 bases from J, the gap between germline ends came to 9 bases. The germline gives CDR1 MNHEY, CDR2 SVGAGI. The CDR3 runs to 15 residues. In DNA, the CDR3 is TGTGCCAGCAGTTACTTGGAAGGAGCTGGAAACACCATATATTTT. Its protein is CASSYLEGAGNTIYF.

This chain links TRBV7-9 with TRBJ1-2; 7 bases fit TRBD1. Per germline, CDR1 SEHNR and CDR2 FQNEAQ (reference sequence). This CDR3 is built from 15 residues. The V gene end was trimmed by 0 bases and the J gene end by 5 bases; junction bases not matched to a gene: 6. DNA of the CDR3: TGTGCCAGCAGCTTAGCTGACAGGGCCTTTTATGGCTACACCTTC. Translating gives CASSLADRAFYGYTF.

This clone was seen once. The chain has TRBV5-6 and TRBJ1-2; a possible D gene is TRBD1 (5 bases). V lost 4 bases and J 6 bases, leaving 10 bases between the germline ends. This CDR3 comprises 12 residues. The germline V gene encodes CDR1 SGHDT and CDR2 YYEEEE. The CDR3 spells CASSMGRDGYTF. DNA for the CDR3: TGTGCCAGCAGCATGGGACGGGATGGCTACACCTTC. Supplemented by reference TRBV5-6 and TRBJ1-2, the full variable domain reads DAGVTQSPTHLIKTRGQQVTLRCSPKSGHDTVSWYQQALGQGPQFIFQYYEEEERQRGNFPDRFSGHQFPNYSSELNVNALLLGDSALYLCASSMGRDGYTFGSGTRLTVV.

This clone was recorded only once. The rearrangement joins TRBV21-1 to TRBJ2-5; the D call TRBD2 from the table was never checked on the DNA. TRBV21-1 is a recognized pseudogene. The CDR3 is made up of 21 amino acids. CDR3 amino acids: CASSNDPAGTHKLRVGETQYF. The CDR3 DNA reads as TGTGCCAGCAGCAACGATCCAGCGGGAACACACAAGCTCCGGGTGGGGGAGACCCAGTACTTC.

The chain uses TRBV28 and TRBJ1-1, with D perhaps TRBD1 (6 bases). V lost 0 bases and J 2 bases, leaving 10 bases between the germline ends. Looked up from germline, CDR1 is MDHEN and CDR2 is SYDVKM. The CDR3 has 15 amino acids. Written as DNA, the CDR3 is TGTGCCAGCAGTTTATGGGGGGCGAGTAACACTGAAGCTTTCTTT. It codes for CASSLWGASNTEAFF.

The chain couples TRBV6-5 to TRBJ2-5; D might be TRBD2 (5 bases). Germline lookup yields CDR1 MNHEY and CDR2 SVGAGI. This CDR3 is built from 15 residues. The V end lost 0 bases, the J end lost 1 base, and 9 bases lay between the germline ends. This CDR3 reads CASSYSLGAQETQYF. CDR3 DNA sequence: TGTGCCAGCAGTTACTCTTTGGGAGCCCAAGAGACCCAGTACTTC.

CDR3 nucleotide sequence: TGTGCCAGCAGCTTGTCAGGGCCCCAAAACATTCAGTACTTC. Translated: CASSLSGPQNIQYF. This chain connects TRBV5-4 to TRBJ2-4; maybe TRBD1 (5 bases). Germline CDR1 is SGHNT and CDR2 is YYREEE (reference sequence). The V end lost 1 base, the J end lost 5 bases, and 10 bases lay between the germline ends. The CDR3 is 14 residues long. Combining the CDR3 with reference TRBV5-4 and TRBJ2-4 gives the whole variable domain ETGVTQSPTHLIKTRGQQVTLRCSSQSGHNTVSWYQQALGQGPQFIFQYYREEENGRGNFPPRFSGLQFPNYSSELNVNALELDDSALYLCASSLSGPQNIQYFGAGTRLSVL.